The clone carrying this T cell receptor beta chain was seen only once. Antigen specificity is unknown. CDR1 and CDR2 (germline): SEHNR, FQNEAQ (reference sequence). The CDR3 length is 19 residues. Trimming pared 5 bases from V and 0 bases from J, leaving 26 bases between. Primed by a sample-barcoded 5' primer and a J-beta primer mix, a second PCR proceeded for 7 to 11 cycles. TCRdb fed the 5' RACE reads into MiXCR, producing one record per CDR3 protein. The sample lists 550,000 to 800,000 distinct CDR3 sequences; roughly 32% were seen once. This sample stems from a study of blood T cells in healthy people across ages. Study observations and caveats: Among T cells, TCR beta diversity per million cells dropped roughly linearly as age rose.

This TCR was sampled from a woman of 80 years or more in good health. The chain joins TRBV7-9 to TRBJ2-7, with D perhaps matching TRBD1 (5 bases). The sequenced sample consisted of blood. Here the CDR3 reads CASSDESYFREDSSYEQYF. DNA for the CDR3: TGTGCCAGCAGCGACGAGTCGTATTTCAGGGAAGATTCCTCCTACGAGCAGTACTTC.